This T cell receptor beta chain was captured in a study of graft-versus-host responses after intestinal transplantation. Study context: Induction with anti-thymocyte globulin, then tacrolimus and steroids for around three years, was given to all recipients.

Irradiated stimulators labeled with violet dye, about 200,000 in number, were plated with about 200,000 CFSE-labeled responders. Proliferating CFSE-low CD3+CD4+ and CD3+CD8+ responders were sorted after the reaction. The repertoire was sequenced with immunoSEQ multiplex PCR; TCRdb's copy has only in-frame clones and lacks some. The top ten clones hold approximately 6% of a sample with over 6,500 clones, approximately 24% of them seen once. The CDR3 consists of 15 residues. J was trimmed by 4 bases and V by 6 bases; bases with no gene match: 8. The germline gives CDR1 MNHEY, CDR2 SMNVEV (reference sequence).

The chain is built from TRBV27 and TRBJ2-7; TRBD2 agrees at 11 bases. The sequence was obtained from a human patient who was an organ donor for intestinal transplantation. The sequences come from alloreactive CD8+ T cells from a mixed lymphocyte reaction culture, collected before transplantation. Subset here: CFSE-low proliferating T cells sorted from approximately six-day pre-transplant mixed lymphocyte reaction (GvH or HvG direction). The CDR3 DNA reads as TGTGCCAGCAGCCGTCGACTAGCGGGATCGTACGAGCAGTACTTC. It translates to CASSRRLAGSYEQYF.